This T cell receptor beta chain was captured in a study of blood T cell repertoires in COVID-19. As for the study in general: COVID-19 samples, acute and convalescent, were from the United States, Italy and Spain. T cells, B-cell-depleted T cells, or PBMCs provided the cDNA or gDNA that served as material.

The authors' processing: Using reference gene primer amplification, nucleated cell counts were estimated. Sequenced by immunoSEQ multiplex PCR; TCRdb stores in-frame clones only, minus some. The V and J calls and clone size are taken from that table; D and trimming were inferred from the DNA. The repertoire includes about 130,000 clones, roughly 72% of them detected once, and around 5.5% sits in the top ten. Sequences were obtained from peripheral blood. The sequence was obtained from a man aged 60-69 years with acute or convalescent COVID-19.

CDR3 sequence: CASSFDWRGDSEQYF. CDR3 nucleotide sequence: TGTGCCAGCAGTTTCGACTGGCGGGGTGACAGCGAGCAGTACTTC. This chain connects TRBV6-5 to TRBJ2-7; possibly TRBD2 for D (6 bases). Germline V lookup: CDR1 MNHEY, CDR2 SVGAGI. The CDR3 sequence is 15 residues long. The V end was cut by 4 bases, the J end by 6 bases, with 19 bases between.